The rows below give T cell receptor beta chains drawn from one sample of a study of vaccination and CD4 T cells after COVID-19. No antigen has been assigned to these receptors. TCRdb fed the PCR reads into MiXCR, producing one record per CDR3 protein. The table shows about 30,000 distinct CDR3 sequences, with about 60% occurring only once. The material sequenced was CD4+ T cells from blood, cultured in vitro, taken after SARS-CoV-2 vaccination. The receptors here all came from a human donor who received a COVID-19 vaccine. Each CDR3 is given with its conserved first and last residue. A D gene is named only where the DNA matches it firmly. Clone size, where shown, is once, few, many, or a class for clones that have expanded.

j_call: TRBJ1-3
clone_size: -
d_call: -
v_call: TRBV10-3
cdr3_nt: TGTGCCATCAGTGAGGCGGGACGGGCCTCTGGAAACACCATATATTTT
cdr3_aa: CAISEAGRASGNTIYF

j_call: TRBJ2-2
clone_size: -
d_call: TRBD2
v_call: TRBV2
cdr3_nt: TGTGCCAGCAGTACAAACGGACTAGCAGTGAACGGGGAGCTGTTTTTT
cdr3_aa: CASSTNGLAVNGELFF

j_call: TRBJ1-2
clone_size: -
d_call: -
v_call: TRBV6-1
cdr3_nt: TGTGCCAGCAGGAGAACAGCTGGACAGCCAACTTCTAACTATGGCTACACCTTC
cdr3_aa: CASRRTAGQPTSNYGYTF

j_call: TRBJ1-4
clone_size: -
d_call: TRBD1
v_call: TRBV15
cdr3_nt: TGTGCCACCAGCAGAGGGGCGGGACAGGGTGAAAAACTGTTTTTT
cdr3_aa: CATSRGAGQGEKLFF

j_call: TRBJ2-1
clone_size: -
d_call: TRBD2
v_call: TRBV6-1
cdr3_nt: TGTGCCACCGCGGGACTAGCGGGGGTCCAGGAGCAGTTCTTC
cdr3_aa: CATAGLAGVQEQFF

j_call: TRBJ2-3
clone_size: -
d_call: -
v_call: TRBV29-1
cdr3_nt: TGCAGCGGTCGATTCTTGGCAGATACGCAGTATTTT
cdr3_aa: CSGRFLADTQYF

j_call: TRBJ2-7
clone_size: -
d_call: -
v_call: TRBV5-8
cdr3_nt: TGTGCCAGCAGTCCGGACAGATCGTCCTACGAGCAGTACTTC
cdr3_aa: CASSPDRSSYEQYF

j_call: TRBJ2-3
clone_size: -
d_call: -
v_call: TRBV11-3
cdr3_nt: TGTGCCAGCAGCTTAGAGCGTAGAGATACGCAGTATTTT
cdr3_aa: CASSLERRDTQYF

j_call: TRBJ2-5
clone_size: -
d_call: -
v_call: TRBV28
cdr3_nt: TGTGCCAGCAGTCTTCCGGGAGGGACAGGGGAGACCCAGTACTTC
cdr3_aa: CASSLPGGTGETQYF

j_call: TRBJ1-2
clone_size: few
d_call: TRBD1
v_call: TRBV20-1
cdr3_nt: TGCAGTGCGGTGACAGGGGGCCCTAACTATGGCTACACCTTC
cdr3_aa: CSAVTGGPNYGYTF

j_call: TRBJ1-1
clone_size: few
d_call: TRBD1
v_call: TRBV2
cdr3_nt: TGTGCCAGCAGTGAAAAGGGGGCGCGGAGCACTGAAGCTTTCTTT
cdr3_aa: CASSEKGARSTEAFF

j_call: TRBJ2-3
clone_size: -
d_call: TRBD1
v_call: TRBV29-1
cdr3_nt: TGCAGCGTTGGGGTCCAGGGGGTTAGCACAGATACGCAGTATTTT
cdr3_aa: CSVGVQGVSTDTQYF

j_call: TRBJ1-4
clone_size: -
d_call: -
v_call: TRBV12-3/TRBV12-4
cdr3_nt: TGTGCCAGCAGTCGGGGCAATGAAAAACTGTTTTTT
cdr3_aa: CASSRGNEKLFF

j_call: TRBJ2-3
clone_size: -
d_call: -
v_call: TRBV18
cdr3_nt: TGTGCCAGCTCACCACCAGGGGCCGATACGCAGTATTTT
cdr3_aa: CASSPPGADTQYF

j_call: TRBJ2-1
clone_size: -
d_call: TRBD1
v_call: TRBV5-4
cdr3_nt: TGTGCCAGCAGCAACTTAGGGACAGGCAGCTACAATGAGCAGTTCTTC
cdr3_aa: CASSNLGTGSYNEQFF

j_call: TRBJ2-3
clone_size: -
d_call: -
v_call: TRBV6-1
cdr3_nt: TGTGCCAGCAGTGATTTCCTCCCCGGCGTAACAGATACGCAGTATTTT
cdr3_aa: CASSDFLPGVTDTQYF

j_call: TRBJ2-7
clone_size: -
d_call: -
v_call: TRBV25-1
cdr3_nt: TGTGCCAGCAGTGAATATCCGGGCAGTCTAGACTACTCCTACGAGCAGTACTTC
cdr3_aa: CASSEYPGSLDYSYEQYF

j_call: TRBJ2-3
clone_size: -
d_call: -
v_call: TRBV7-8
cdr3_nt: TGTGCCAGCAGCTTAGTCTCGGGGAGAAGCACAGATACGCAGTATTTT
cdr3_aa: CASSLVSGRSTDTQYF

j_call: TRBJ2-1
clone_size: few
d_call: TRBD2
v_call: TRBV6-1
cdr3_nt: TGTGCCAGCAGTCCTAGCGGGGGGATGAATGAGCAGTTCTTC
cdr3_aa: CASSPSGGMNEQFF

j_call: TRBJ2-7
clone_size: -
d_call: -
v_call: TRBV28
cdr3_nt: TGTGCCAGCTCGTCTCGGTACGAGCAGCACTTC
cdr3_aa: CASSSRYEQHF

j_call: TRBJ2-7
clone_size: -
d_call: TRBD2
v_call: TRBV20-1
cdr3_nt: TGCAGTGCTAGAGCAGGGACTAGCGGGGGACTCCACTACGAGCAGTACTTC
cdr3_aa: CSARAGTSGGLHYEQYF

j_call: TRBJ1-2
clone_size: -
d_call: -
v_call: TRBV6-1
cdr3_nt: TGTGCCAGCAGTGCGCGACTTCAAGATTCTGGCTACACCTTC
cdr3_aa: CASSARLQDSGYTF

j_call: TRBJ1-2
clone_size: -
d_call: -
v_call: TRBV5-1
cdr3_nt: TGCGCCAGCAGACCCGGAACAGCTAACTATGGCTACACCTTC
cdr3_aa: CASRPGTANYGYTF

j_call: TRBJ1-4
clone_size: -
d_call: -
v_call: TRBV28
cdr3_nt: TGTGCCAGCAGTTTATTGAGGCTGCGCGGGCGGGGTGGTGAAAAACTGTTTTTT
cdr3_aa: CASSLLRLRGRGGEKLFF

j_call: TRBJ2-1
clone_size: -
d_call: -
v_call: TRBV7-2
cdr3_nt: TGTGCCAGCAGCTTACTACCCCCTGAGGAGCAGTTCTTC
cdr3_aa: CASSLLPPEEQFF

j_call: TRBJ1-3
clone_size: -
d_call: -
v_call: TRBV2
cdr3_nt: TGTGCCAGCAGTGAGGTAACGCCTAGGGACACCATATATTTT
cdr3_aa: CASSEVTPRDTIYF